A selection of T cell receptor beta chains follows, all from one sample in a study of CD8+ T cells in alopecia areata. The data were produced by immunoSEQ multiplex PCR, yet TCRdb's version contains in-frame clones alone and is incomplete. The table lists 150,000 to 180,000 clones, around 55% of them singletons. Sample: CD8+ T cells sorted from blood, taken at week 0. The receptors derive from a human donor with alopecia areata. CDR3s leave out the opening cysteine and the closing phenylalanine or tryptophan.

TRBV30	TRBJ2-5	AWSVGDSQETQY
TRBV30	TRBJ2-7	AWSAGREDEQY
TRBV7-2	TRBJ2-1	ASTGSSWEQF
TRBV29-1	TRBJ2-7	SVQAGTGAGEQY
TRBV5-1	TRBJ1-4	ASSLEGTAEGEKLF
TRBV30	TRBJ2-1	AWSVSRSREQF
TRBV30	TRBJ2-1	AWSKYNEQF
TRBV9	TRBJ1-1	ASSAADTEAF
TRBV4-3	TRBJ2-7	ASSQNSLGSYEQY
TRBV6-5	TRBJ2-3	ASSSLAVGTDTQY
TRBV9	TRBJ1-4	ASSVGEQFNEKLF
TRBV29-1	TRBJ2-2	SVAGVPGTGELF
TRBV27	TRBJ2-5	ASSFHGTGETQY
TRBV13	TRBJ1-1	ASRGYSDRGLNTEAF
TRBV7-9	TRBJ1-2	ASSLDRNGYT
TRBV7-9	TRBJ2-3	ASSSDSTISTDTQY
TRBV28	TRBJ1-6	ASSRHFDNSPLH